What follows describes a single T cell receptor (beta chain). Its specificity is not known. Sequencing used immunoSEQ version 4 in survey mode. Assay: immunoSEQ multiplex PCR; the TCRdb copy retains only in-frame clones and omits some. The sample lists 40,000 to 55,000 clones; about nine tenths were seen once. These data originate in a study of persistence of HIV-infected CD4 T cells. Overall study context: Multiple blood draws of up to about 180 mL, except two donors with single leukapheresis.

The CDR3 runs to 14 residues. Trimming stripped 4 bases from V and 1 base from J, with 10 bases between. CDR1 is SGHNT, CDR2 YENEEA, per germline. Study conclusions and caveats: Degenerate expanded CDR3beta sequences were enriched among CMV- and Gag-responding cells. TCRbeta richness was lower in CMV- and Gag-responding cells than in anti-CD3/anti-CD28-responding cells.

Nonspecific anti-CD3/anti-CD28 bead stimulation represents the broad CD4+ T cell repertoire. CD4+ T cells upregulating both CD40 ligand and CD69 were sorted as responding cells. The sequencing used CD4+ T cells sorted from PBMCs after roughly 18-hour stimulation, collected from a patient who received antiretroviral therapy. The clonotype comes from an adult woman with HIV who was CMV-seropositive. The chain carries TRBV11-3 and TRBJ1-1; D not resolved. The CDR3 DNA sequence: TGTGCCAGCAGCTCCGGAGTCCCGAACACTGAAGCTTTCTTT. Protein sequence: CASSSGVPNTEAFF.